This TCR beta chain was sequenced for a study of blood T cell repertoires in COVID-19. The CDR3 has 11 amino acids. V was cut by 4 bases and J by 9 bases, with 7 bases left in between. Germline V CDR1 and CDR2: SNHLY, FYNNEI. Method: immunoSEQ multiplex PCR; TCRdb's copy keeps in-frame clones and lacks some. The profile covers roughly 330,000 clones, with 70% to 90% appearing a single time and roughly 5.2% taken by the ten largest. This clone has a single count. The chain employs TRBV2 and TRBJ1-5; TRBD1 is a possible D gene (6 bases). Sequenced sample: PBMCs or T cells enriched from blood (not recorded which). The source of this sequence is a woman in her 30s who had recovered from COVID-19. The CDR3 DNA reads TGTGCCAGCAGTGTACAGGGGCCCCAGCATTTT. Encoded protein: CASSVQGPQHF. Drawing the rest from reference TRBV2 and TRBJ1-5, the complete variable domain is EPEVTQTPSHQVTQMGQEVILRCVPISNHLYFYWYRQILGQKVEFLVSFYNNEISEKSEIFDDQFSVERPDGSNFTLKIRSTKLEDSAMYFCASSVQGPQHFGDGTRLSIL.